The rows below give T cell receptor beta chains drawn from one sample of a study of T cell responses to AZD1222 COVID-19 vaccine. Assay used: immunoSEQ multiplex PCR; TCRdb lists only in-frame clones, some missing. The table records about 150,000 clones, about 94% of them present only once. The starting material was peripheral blood, obtained on day 0 of AZD1222 vaccination. The receptors stem from an adult in good health. CDR3s include the opening cysteine and the closing phenylalanine or tryptophan. A D gene is named only where the DNA matches it firmly. Expanded clones are given a class, and other clones once, few, many or no size at all.

j_call | d_call | v_call | clone_size | cdr3_aa | cdr3_nt
TRBJ1-3 | . | TRBV7-9 | . | CASSLALAGTGNTIYF | TGTGCCAGCAGCTTAGCGCTGGCAGGGACTGGAAACACCATATATTTT
TRBJ2-5 | . | TRBV3-1/TRBV3-2 | . | CASSQDSFQTQYF | TGTGCCAGCAGCCAAGACAGCTTCCAGACCCAGTACTTC
TRBJ2-7 | TRBD1 | TRBV6-5 | . | CASSTSGTARGEQYF | TGTGCCAGCTCGACTTCCGGGACAGCAAGGGGCGAGCAGTACTTC
TRBJ2-1 | TRBD1 | TRBV5-6 | . | CASSPGQGGSYNEQFF | TGTGCCAGCAGCCCGGGACAGGGTGGATCCTACAATGAGCAGTTCTTC
TRBJ1-1 | TRBD1 | TRBV30 | . | CAWSVRDNLGRGRIRNTEAFF | TGTGCCTGGAGTGTACGAGACAACCTGGGCAGGGGGCGAATAAGGAACACTGAAGCTTTCTTT
TRBJ2-5 | . | TRBV5-1 | . | CASSSDSRETQYF | TGCGCCAGCAGCTCGGACAGTCGAGAGACCCAGTACTTC
TRBJ2-1 | . | TRBV24-1 | . | CATSDPDRDNEQFF | TGTGCCACCAGTGATCCCGACAGAGACAATGAGCAGTTCTTC
TRBJ1-1 | . | TRBV2 | . | CASSNGEMNTEAFF | TGTGCCAGCAGTAACGGAGAAATGAACACTGAAGCTTTCTTT
TRBJ1-5 | . | TRBV15 | . | CATSRDRGAGGNQPQHF | TGTGCCACCAGCAGAGATCGGGGGGCTGGGGGCAATCAGCCCCAGCATTTT
TRBJ2-5 | . | TRBV7-2 | . | CASSPPGLGETQYF | TGTGCCAGCAGCCCTCCGGGCCTGGGAGAGACCCAGTACTTC
TRBJ1-1 | . | TRBV5-4 | . | CASSYRGNTEAFF | TGTGCCAGCAGCTACCGGGGAAACACTGAAGCTTTCTTT
TRBJ2-7 | TRBD1 | TRBV6-1 | . | CASSESGWDRPEQYF | TGTGCCAGCAGTGAATCCGGGTGGGACAGACCAGAGCAGTACTTC
TRBJ2-7 | . | TRBV30 | few | CAWSAVAQGGEQYF | TGTGCCTGGAGTGCAGTCGCGCAGGGGGGAGAGCAGTACTTC
TRBJ2-7 | . | TRBV7-3 | . | CASSDGEQYF | TGTGCCAGCAGTGACGGCGAGCAGTACTTC
TRBJ2-7 | TRBD1 | TRBV5-5 | once | CASSLAQASRGLYEQYF | TGTGCCAGCAGCTTGGCCCAAGCGAGCAGGGGGCTTTACGAGCAGTACTTC
TRBJ1-2 | . | TRBV5-1 | . | CASSSQQGYGYTF | TGCGCCAGCAGCTCACAACAGGGTTATGGCTACACCTTC
TRBJ2-7 | . | TRBV30 | . | CAWSVGGPYEQYF | TGTGCCTGGAGTGTTGGCGGCCCCTACGAGCAGTACTTC
TRBJ1-1 | . | TRBV6-5 | . | CASSYFPTLQAFF | TGTGCCAGCAGTTACTTCCCGACCTTGCAGGCTTTCTTT
TRBJ1-2 | . | TRBV3-1/TRBV3-2 | . | CASSHSGTRSGGYTF | TGTGCCAGCAGCCATTCCGGGACACGGAGTGGTGGCTACACCTTC
TRBJ1-6 | . | TRBV18 | . | CASSPEGINSPLHF | TGTGCCAGCTCACCTGAGGGGATTAATTCACCCCTCCACTTT
TRBJ2-3 | . | TRBV20-1 | . | CSASSSGTQYF | TGCAGTGCTAGTTCGTCGGGTACGCAGTATTTT
TRBJ1-1 | . | TRBV9 | . | CASSVAGTTEAFF | TGTGCCAGCAGCGTCGCAGGCACTACTGAAGCTTTCTTT
TRBJ2-1 | TRBD2 | TRBV3-1/TRBV3-2 | . | CASSQRLAGGNEQFF | TGTGCCAGCAGCCAGAGACTAGCGGGAGGGAATGAGCAGTTCTTC
TRBJ1-4 | . | TRBV7-9 | . | CASSFPATNEKLFF | TGTGCCAGCAGCTTCCCGGCAACTAATGAAAAACTGTTTTTT
TRBJ2-1 | . | TRBV10-1 | . | CASSEVVAPFGMLF | TGCGCCAGCAGTGAGGTTGTAGCTCCCTTCGGTATGCTCTTC
TRBJ2-7 | . | TRBV6-6 | . | CASSGWPTPAGEQYF | TGTGCCAGCAGTGGGTGGCCTACCCCGGCGGGCGAGCAGTACTTC